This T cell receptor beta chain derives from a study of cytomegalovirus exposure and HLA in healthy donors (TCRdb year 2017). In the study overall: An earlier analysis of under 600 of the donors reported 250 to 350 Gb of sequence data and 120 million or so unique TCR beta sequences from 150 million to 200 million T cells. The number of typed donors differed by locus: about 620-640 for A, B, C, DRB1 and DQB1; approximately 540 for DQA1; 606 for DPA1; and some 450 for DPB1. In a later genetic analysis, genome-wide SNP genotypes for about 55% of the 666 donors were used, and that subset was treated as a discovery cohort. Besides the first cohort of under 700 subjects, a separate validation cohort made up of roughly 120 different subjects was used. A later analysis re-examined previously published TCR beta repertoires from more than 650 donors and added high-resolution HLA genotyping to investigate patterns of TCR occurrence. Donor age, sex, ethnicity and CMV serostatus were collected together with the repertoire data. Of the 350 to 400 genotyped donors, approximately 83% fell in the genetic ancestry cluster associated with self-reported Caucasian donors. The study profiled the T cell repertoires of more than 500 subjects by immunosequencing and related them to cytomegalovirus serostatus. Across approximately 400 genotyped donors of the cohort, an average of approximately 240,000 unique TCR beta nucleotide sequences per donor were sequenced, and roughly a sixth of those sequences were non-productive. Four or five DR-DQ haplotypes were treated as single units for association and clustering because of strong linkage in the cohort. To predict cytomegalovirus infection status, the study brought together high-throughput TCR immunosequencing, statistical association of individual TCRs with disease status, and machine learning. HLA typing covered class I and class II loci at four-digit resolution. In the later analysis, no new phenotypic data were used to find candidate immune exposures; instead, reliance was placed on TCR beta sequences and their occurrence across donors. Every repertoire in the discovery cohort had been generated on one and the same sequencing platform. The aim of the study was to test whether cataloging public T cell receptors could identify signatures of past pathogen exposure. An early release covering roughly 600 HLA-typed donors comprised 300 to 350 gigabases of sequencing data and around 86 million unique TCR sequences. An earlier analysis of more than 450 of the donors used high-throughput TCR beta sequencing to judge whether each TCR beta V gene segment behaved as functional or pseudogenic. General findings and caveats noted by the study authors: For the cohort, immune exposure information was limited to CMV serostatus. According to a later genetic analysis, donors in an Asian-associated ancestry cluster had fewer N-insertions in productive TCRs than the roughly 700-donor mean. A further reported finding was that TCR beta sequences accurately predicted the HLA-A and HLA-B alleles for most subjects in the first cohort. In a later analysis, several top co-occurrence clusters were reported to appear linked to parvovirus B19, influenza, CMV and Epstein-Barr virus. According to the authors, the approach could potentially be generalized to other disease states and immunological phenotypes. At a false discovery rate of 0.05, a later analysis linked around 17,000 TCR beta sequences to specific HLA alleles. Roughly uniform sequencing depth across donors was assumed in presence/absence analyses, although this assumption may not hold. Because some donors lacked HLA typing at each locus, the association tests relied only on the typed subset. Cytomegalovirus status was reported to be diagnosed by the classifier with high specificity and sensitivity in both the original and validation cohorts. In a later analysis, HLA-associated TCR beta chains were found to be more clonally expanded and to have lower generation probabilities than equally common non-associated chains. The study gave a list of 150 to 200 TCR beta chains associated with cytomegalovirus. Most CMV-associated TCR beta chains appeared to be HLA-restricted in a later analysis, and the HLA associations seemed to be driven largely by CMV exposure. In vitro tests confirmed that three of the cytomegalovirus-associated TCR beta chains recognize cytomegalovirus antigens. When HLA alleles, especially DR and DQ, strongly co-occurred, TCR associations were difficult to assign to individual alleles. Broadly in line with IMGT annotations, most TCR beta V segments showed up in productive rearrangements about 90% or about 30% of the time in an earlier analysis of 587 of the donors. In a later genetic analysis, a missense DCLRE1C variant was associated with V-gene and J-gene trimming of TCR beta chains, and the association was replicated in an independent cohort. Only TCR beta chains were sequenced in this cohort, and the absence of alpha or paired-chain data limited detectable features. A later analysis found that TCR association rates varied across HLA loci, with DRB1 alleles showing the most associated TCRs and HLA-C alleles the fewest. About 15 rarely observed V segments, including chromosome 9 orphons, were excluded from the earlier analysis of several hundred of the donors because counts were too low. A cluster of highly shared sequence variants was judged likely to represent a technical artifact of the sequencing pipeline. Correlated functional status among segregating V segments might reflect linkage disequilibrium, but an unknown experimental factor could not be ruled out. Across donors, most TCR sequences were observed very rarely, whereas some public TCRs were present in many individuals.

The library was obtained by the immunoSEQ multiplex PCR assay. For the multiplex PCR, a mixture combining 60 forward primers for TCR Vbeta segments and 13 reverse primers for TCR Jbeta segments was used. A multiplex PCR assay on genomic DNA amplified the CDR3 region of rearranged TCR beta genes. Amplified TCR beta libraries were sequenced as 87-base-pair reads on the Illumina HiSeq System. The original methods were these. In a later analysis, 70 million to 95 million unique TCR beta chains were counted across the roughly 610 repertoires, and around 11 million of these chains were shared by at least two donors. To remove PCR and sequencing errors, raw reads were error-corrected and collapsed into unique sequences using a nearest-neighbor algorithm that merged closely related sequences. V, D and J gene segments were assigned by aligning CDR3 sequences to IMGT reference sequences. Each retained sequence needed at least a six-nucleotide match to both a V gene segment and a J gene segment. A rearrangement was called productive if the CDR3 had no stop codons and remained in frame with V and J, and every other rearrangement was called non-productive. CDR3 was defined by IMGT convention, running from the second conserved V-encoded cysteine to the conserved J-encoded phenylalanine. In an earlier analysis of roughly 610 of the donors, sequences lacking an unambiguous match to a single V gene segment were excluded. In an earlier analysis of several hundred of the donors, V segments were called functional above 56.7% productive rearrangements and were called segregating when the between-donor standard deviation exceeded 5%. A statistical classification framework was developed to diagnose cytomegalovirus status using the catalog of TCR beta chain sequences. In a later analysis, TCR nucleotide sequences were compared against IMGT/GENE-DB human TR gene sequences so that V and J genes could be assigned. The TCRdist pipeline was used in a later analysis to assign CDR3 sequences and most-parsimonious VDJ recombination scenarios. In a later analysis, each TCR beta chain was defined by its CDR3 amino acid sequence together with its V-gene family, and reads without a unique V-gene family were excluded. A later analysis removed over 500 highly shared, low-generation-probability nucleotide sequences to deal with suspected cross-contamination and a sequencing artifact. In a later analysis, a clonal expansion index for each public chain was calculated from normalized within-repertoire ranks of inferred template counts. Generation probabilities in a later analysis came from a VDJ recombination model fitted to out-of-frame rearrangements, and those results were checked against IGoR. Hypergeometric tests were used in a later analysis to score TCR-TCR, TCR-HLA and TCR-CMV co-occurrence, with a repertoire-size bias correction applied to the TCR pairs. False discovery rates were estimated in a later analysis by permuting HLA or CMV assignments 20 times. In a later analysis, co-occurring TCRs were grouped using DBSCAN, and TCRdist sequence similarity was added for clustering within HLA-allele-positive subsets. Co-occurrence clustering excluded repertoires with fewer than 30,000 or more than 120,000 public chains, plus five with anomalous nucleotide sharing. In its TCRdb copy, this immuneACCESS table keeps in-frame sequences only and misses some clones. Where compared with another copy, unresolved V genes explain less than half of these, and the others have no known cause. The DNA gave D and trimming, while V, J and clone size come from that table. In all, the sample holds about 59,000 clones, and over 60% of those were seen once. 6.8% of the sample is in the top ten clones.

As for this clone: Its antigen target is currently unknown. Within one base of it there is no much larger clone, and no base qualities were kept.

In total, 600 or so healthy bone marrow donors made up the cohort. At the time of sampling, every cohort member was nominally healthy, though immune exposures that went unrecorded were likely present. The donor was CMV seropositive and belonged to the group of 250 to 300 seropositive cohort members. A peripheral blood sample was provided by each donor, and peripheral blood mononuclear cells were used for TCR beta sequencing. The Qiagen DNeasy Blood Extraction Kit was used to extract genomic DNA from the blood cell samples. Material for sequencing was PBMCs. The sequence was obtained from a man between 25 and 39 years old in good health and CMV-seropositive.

The nucleotide sequence is given as TGCGCCAGCAGCTTAGGAGAGTATGACACTGAAGCTTTCTTT. This yields the protein CASSLGEYDTEAFF. Here the chain combines TRBV5-1 and TRBJ1-1; no D gene call is confident. Between the V and J ends, shortened by 2 bases and 3 bases respectively, the junction contains 11 bases. Counted from cysteine to phenylalanine, this CDR3 has 14 amino acids. The read is trimmed to its CDR3 DNA, 42 bases read in frame from base 1. The germline V gene sets CDR1 to SGHRS and CDR2 to YFSETQ.